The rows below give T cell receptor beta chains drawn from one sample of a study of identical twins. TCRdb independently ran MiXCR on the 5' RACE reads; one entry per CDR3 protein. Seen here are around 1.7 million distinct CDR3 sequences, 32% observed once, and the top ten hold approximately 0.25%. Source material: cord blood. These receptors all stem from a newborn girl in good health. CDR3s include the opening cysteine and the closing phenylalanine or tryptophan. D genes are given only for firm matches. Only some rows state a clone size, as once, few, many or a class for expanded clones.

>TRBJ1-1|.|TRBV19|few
CASNQFSGLTEAFF
TGTGCCAGTAATCAATTCTCGGGGCTCACTGAAGCTTTCTTT
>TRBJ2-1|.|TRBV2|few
CASSERVVYNEQFF
TGTGCCAGCAGTGAGCGGGTAGTTTACAATGAGCAGTTCTTC
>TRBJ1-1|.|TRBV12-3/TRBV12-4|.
CASSPLDTRVTEAFF
TGTGCCAGCAGCCCCCTCGACACCCGGGTCACTGAAGCTTTCTTT
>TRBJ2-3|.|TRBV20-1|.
CSARDDGGLAWQDTQYF
TGCAGTGCTAGAGATGATGGCGGCCTAGCGTGGCAGGACACGCAGTATTTT
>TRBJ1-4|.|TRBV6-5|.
CASRRSGQRDEKLFF
TGTGCCAGCAGAAGATCCGGGCAACGCGATGAAAAACTGTTTTTT
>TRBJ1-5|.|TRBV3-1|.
CASSPGPSSQPQHF
TGTGCCAGCAGCCCCGGGCCAAGCAGTCAGCCCCAGCATTTT
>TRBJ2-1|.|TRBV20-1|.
CSARGPGLKAYNEQFF
TGCAGTGCTAGGGGGCCGGGACTCAAAGCGTACAATGAGCAGTTCTTC
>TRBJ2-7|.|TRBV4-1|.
CASSQAGVPYEQYF
TGCGCCAGCAGCCAAGCAGGGGTCCCCTACGAGCAGTACTTC
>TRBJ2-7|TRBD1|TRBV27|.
CASSLLGTGLYEQYF
TGTGCCAGCAGTTTACTCGGGACAGGGCTCTACGAGCAGTACTTC
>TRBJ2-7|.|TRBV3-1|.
CASSQATGAGYEQYF
TGTGCCAGCAGCCAAGCTACGGGGGCCGGCTACGAGCAGTACTTC